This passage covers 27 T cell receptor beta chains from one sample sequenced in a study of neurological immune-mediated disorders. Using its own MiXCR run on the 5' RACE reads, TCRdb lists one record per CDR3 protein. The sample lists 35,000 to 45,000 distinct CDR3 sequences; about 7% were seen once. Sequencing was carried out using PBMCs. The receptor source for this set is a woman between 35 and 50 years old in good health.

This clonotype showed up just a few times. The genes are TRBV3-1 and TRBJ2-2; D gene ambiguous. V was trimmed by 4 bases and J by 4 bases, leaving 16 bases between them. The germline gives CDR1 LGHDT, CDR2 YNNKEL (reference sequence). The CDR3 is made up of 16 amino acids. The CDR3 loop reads CASSPTQGYSTGELFF. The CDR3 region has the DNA TGTGCCAGCAGCCCCACACAAGGGTACTCCACCGGGGAGCTGTTTTTT.

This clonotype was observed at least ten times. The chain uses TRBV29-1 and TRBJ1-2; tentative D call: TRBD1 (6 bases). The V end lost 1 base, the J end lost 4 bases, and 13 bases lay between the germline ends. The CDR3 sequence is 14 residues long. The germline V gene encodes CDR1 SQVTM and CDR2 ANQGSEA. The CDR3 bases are TGCAGCGTTGAAGTACAGGGAACCGGCTATGGCTACACCTTC. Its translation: CSVEVQGTGYGYTF.

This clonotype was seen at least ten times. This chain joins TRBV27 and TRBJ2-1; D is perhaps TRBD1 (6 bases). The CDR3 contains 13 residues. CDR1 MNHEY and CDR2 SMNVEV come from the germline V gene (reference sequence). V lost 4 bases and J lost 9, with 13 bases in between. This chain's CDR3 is CASSSQGSGEQFF. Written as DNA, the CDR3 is TGTGCCAGCAGTTCCCAGGGGAGCGGTGAGCAGTTCTTC.

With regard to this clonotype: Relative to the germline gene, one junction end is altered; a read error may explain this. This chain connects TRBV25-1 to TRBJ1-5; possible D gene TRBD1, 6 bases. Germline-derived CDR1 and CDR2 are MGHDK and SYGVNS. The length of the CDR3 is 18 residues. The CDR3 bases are TGTGTCAGCAGTGAATCAGAGGGCAGGGGATATAGCAATCAGCCCCAGCATTTT. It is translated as CVSSESEGRGYSNQPQHF.

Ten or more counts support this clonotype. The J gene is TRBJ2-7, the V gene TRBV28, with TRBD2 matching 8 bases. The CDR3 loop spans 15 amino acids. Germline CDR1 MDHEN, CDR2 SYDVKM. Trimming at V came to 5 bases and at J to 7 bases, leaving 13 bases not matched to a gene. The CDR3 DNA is TGTGCCAGCAGTCCAGCGGCTAGCGGGCTGGCGGAGCAGTACTTC. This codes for CASSPAASGLAEQYF. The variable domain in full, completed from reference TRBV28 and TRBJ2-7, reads DVKVTQSSRYLVKRTGEKVFLECVQDMDHENMFWYRQDPGLGLRLIYFSYDVKMKEKGDIPEGYSVSREKKERFSLILESASTNQTSMYLCASSPAASGLAEQYFGPGTRLTVT.

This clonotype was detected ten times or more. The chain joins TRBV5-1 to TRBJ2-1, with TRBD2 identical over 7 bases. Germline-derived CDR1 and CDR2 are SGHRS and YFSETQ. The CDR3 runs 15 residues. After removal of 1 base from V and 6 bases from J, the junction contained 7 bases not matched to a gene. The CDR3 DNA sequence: TGCGCCAGCAGCTTGACCAGCGGGGCCGCCAATGAGCAGTTCTTC. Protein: CASSLTSGAANEQFF.

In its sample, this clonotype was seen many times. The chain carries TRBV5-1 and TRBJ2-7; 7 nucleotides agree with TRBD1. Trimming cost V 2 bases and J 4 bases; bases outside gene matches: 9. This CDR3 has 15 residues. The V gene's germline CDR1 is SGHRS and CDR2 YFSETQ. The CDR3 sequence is CASSLQGQMGYEQYF. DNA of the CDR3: TGCGCCAGCAGCTTACAGGGACAGATGGGATACGAGCAGTACTTC.

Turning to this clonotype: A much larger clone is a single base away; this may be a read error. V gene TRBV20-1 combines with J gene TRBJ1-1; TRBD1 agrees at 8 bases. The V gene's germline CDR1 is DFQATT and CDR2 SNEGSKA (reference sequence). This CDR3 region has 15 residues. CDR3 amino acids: CTAGRALGQGVEAFF. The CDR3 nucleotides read TGCACTGCCGGGCGGGCCCTCGGACAGGGTGTTGAAGCTTTCTTT.

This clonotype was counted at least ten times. CDR3 sequence: CAISDRLAGGSTDTQYF. The CDR3, as DNA: TGTGCCATCAGTGATCGGCTAGCGGGGGGGAGCACAGATACGCAGTATTTT. The V call is TRBV10-3, the J call TRBJ2-3; 12 nucleotides match TRBD2. Looked up from germline, CDR1 is ENHRY and CDR2 is SYGVKD. J was trimmed by 0 bases and V by 3 bases; bases with no gene match: 4. This CDR3 region has 17 residues.

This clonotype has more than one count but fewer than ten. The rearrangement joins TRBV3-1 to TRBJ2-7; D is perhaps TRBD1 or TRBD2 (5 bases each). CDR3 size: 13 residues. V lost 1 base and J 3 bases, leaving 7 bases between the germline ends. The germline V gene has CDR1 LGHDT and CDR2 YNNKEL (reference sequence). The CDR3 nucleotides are TGTGCCAGCAGCCAAGGAGGGGTCTACGAGCAGTACTTC. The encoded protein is CASSQGGVYEQYF.

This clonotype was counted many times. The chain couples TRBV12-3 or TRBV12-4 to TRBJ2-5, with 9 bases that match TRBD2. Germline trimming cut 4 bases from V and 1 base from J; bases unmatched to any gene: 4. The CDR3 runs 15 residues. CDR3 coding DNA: TGTGCCAGCAGTTCGGGACTAGCTGTCCAAGAGACCCAGTACTTC. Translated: CASSSGLAVQETQYF.

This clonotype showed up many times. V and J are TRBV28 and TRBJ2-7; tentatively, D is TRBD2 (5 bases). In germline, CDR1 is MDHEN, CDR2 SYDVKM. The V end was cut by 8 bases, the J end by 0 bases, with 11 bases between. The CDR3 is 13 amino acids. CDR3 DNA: TGTGCCAGCTCCACTAGTCTCTCCTACGAGCAGTACTTC. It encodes CASSTSLSYEQYF.

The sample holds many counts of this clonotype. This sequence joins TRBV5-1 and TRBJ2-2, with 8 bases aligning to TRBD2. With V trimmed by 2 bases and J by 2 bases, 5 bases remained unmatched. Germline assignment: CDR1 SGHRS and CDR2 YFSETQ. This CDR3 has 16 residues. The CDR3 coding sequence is TGCGCCAGCAGCTTAACAGCGGGGGACAACACCGGGGAGCTGTTTTTT. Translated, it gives CASSLTAGDNTGELFF.

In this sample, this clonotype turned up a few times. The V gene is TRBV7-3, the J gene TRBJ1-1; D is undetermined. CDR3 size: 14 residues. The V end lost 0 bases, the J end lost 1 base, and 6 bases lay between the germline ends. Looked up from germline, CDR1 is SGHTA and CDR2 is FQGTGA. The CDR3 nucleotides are TGTGCCAGCAGCTTAACAGGCAGGAACACTGAAGCTTTCTTT. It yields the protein CASSLTGRNTEAFF.

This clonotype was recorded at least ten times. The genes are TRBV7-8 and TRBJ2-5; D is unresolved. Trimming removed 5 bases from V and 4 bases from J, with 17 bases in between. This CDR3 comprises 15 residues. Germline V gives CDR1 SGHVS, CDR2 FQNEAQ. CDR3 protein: CASSLEGFPGETQYF. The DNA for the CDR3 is TGTGCCAGCAGCCTAGAAGGTTTTCCGGGAGAGACCCAGTACTTC.

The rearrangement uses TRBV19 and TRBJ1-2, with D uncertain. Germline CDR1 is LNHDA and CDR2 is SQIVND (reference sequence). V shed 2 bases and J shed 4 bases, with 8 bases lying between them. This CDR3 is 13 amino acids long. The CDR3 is CASSITGIYGYTF. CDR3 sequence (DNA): TGTGCCAGTAGTATAACGGGCATCTATGGCTACACCTTC.

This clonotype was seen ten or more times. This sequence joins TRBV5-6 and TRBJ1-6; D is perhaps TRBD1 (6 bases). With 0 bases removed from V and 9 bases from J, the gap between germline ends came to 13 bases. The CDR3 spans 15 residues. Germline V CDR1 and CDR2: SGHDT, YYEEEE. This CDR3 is CASSLEGGFGSPLHF. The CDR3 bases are TGTGCCAGCAGCTTGGAAGGGGGTTTTGGTTCACCCCTCCACTTT.

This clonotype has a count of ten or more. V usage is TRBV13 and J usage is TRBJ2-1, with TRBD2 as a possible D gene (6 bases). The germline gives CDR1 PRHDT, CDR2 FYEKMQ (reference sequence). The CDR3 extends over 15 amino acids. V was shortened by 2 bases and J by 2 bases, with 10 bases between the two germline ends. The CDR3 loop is CASSLSSGTYNEQFF. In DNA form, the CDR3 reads TGTGCCAGCAGCTTAAGTAGCGGTACCTACAATGAGCAGTTCTTC.

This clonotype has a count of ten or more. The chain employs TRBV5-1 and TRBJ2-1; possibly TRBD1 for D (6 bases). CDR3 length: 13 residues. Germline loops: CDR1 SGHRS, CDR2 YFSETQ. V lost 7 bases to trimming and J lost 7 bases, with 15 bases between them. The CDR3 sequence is CASQTGAQNEQFF. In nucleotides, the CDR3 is TGCGCCAGCCAGACAGGAGCTCAAAATGAGCAGTTCTTC.

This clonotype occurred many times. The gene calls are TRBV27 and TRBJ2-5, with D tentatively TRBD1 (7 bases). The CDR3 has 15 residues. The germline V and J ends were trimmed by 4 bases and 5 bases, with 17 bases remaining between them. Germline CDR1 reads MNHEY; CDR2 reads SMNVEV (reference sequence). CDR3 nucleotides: TGTGCCAGCAGTTCCCCCCAGGGGGGCGGGGAGACCCAGTACTTC. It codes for CASSSPQGGGETQYF.

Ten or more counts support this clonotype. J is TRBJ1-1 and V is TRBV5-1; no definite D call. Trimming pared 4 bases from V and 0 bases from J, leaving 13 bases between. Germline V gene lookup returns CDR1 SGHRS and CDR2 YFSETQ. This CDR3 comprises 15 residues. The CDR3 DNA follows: TGCGCCAGCAGCATATTGGTTGGGCTGAACACTGAAGCTTTCTTT. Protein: CASSILVGLNTEAFF.

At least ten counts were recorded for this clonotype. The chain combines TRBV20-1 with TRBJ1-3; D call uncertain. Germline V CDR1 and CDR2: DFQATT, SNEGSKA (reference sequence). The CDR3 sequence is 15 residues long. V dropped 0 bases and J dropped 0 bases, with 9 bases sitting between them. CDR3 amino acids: CSARDRTASGNTIYF. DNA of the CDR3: TGCAGTGCTAGAGATAGGACGGCCTCTGGAAACACCATATATTTT.

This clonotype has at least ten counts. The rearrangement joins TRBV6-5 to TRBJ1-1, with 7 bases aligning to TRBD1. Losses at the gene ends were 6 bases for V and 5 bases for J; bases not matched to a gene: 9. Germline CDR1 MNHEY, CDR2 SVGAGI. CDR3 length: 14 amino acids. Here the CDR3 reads CASSPDRYMTEAFF. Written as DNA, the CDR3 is TGTGCCAGCAGCCCGGACAGGTATATGACTGAAGCTTTCTTT.

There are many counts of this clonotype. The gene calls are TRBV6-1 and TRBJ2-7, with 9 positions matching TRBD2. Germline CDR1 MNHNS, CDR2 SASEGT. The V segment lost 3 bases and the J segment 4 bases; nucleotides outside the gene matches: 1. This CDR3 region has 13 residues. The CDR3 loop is CASSEGLAYEQYF. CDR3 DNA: TGTGCCAGCAGTGAGGGACTAGCTTACGAGCAGTACTTC.

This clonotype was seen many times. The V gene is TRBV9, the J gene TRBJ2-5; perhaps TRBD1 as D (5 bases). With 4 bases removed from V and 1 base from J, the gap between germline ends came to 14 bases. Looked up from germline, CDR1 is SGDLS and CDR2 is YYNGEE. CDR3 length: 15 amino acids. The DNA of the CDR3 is TGTGCCAGCAGCCCTCGGACACTGCCCCAAGAGACCCAGTACTTC. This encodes CASSPRTLPQETQYF.

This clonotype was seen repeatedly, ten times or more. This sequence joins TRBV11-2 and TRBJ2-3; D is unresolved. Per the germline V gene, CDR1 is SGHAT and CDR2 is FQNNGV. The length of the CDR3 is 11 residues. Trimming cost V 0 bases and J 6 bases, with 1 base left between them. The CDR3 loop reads CASSLDDTQYF. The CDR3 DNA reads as TGTGCCAGCAGCTTAGACGATACGCAGTATTTT. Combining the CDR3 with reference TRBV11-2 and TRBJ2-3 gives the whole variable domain EAGVAQSPRYKIIEKRQSVAFWCNPISGHATLYWYQQILGQGPKLLIQFQNNGVVDDSQLPKDRFSAERLKGVDSTLKIQPAKLEDSAVYLCASSLDDTQYFGPGTRLTVL.

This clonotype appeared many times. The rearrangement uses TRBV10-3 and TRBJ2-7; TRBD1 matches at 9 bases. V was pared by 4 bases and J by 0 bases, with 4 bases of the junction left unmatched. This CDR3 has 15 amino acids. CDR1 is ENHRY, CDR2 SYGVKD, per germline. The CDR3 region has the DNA TGTGCCATCAGTGGAGGGGACAGGGACTCCTACGAGCAGTACGTC. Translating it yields CAISGGDRDSYEQYV.